This TCR beta chain emerged from a study of blood T cell repertoires in COVID-19. In the original analysis: The assay estimated nucleated cells by amplifying reference gene primers. Profiling relied on immunoSEQ multiplex PCR, and the TCRdb table lists in-frame clones only, not all of them. V, J and clone size were drawn from that table, and D and trimming were deduced from the DNA. The sample yields over 250,000 clones, roughly 86% seen once. The germline gives CDR1 MDHEN, CDR2 SYDVKM. Trimming at V came to 7 bases and at J to 4 bases, leaving 8 bases not matched to a gene. The CDR3 is 15 amino acids.

The material sequenced was PBMCs or T cells enriched from blood (not recorded which). The chain employs TRBV28 and TRBJ2-2; the match to TRBD1 covers 8 bases. This sequence originates from a woman aged 60-70 years who had recovered from COVID-19. Here the CDR3 reads CASTSDRGGTGELFF. In DNA, the CDR3 is TGTGCCAGCACTAGTGACAGGGGTGGCACCGGGGAGCTGTTTTTT.